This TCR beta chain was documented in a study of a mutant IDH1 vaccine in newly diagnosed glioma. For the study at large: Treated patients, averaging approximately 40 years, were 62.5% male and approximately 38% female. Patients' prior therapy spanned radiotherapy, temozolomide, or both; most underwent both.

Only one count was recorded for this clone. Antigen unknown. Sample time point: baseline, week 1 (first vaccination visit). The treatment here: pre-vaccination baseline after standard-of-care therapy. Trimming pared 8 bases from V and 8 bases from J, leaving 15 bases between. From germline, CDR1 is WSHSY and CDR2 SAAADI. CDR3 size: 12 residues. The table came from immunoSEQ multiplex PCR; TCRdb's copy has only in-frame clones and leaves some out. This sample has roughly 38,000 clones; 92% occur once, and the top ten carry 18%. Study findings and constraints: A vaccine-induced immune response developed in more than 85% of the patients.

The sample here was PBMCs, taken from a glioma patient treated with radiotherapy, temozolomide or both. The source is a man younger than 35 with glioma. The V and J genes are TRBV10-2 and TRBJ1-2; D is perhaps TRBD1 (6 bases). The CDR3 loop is CASSGAAEGYTF. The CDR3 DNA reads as TGCGCCAGCTCGGGGGCGGCGGAGGGCTACACCTTC.